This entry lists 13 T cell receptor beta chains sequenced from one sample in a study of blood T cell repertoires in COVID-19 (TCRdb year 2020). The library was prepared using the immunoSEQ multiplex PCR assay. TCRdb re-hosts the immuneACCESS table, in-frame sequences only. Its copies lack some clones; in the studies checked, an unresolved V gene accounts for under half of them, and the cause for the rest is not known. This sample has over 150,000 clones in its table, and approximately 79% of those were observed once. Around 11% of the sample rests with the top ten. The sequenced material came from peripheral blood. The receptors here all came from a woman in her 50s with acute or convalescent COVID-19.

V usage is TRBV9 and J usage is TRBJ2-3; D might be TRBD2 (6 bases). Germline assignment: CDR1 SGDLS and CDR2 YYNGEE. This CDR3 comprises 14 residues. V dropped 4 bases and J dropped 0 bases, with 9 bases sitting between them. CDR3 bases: TGTGCCAGCAGCTTTAGCGGTAGCACAGATACGCAGTATTTT. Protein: CASSFSGSTDTQYF.

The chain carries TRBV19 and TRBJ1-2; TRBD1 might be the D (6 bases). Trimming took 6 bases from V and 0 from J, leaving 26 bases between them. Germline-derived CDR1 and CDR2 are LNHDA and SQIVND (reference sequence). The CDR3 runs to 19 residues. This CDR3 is CASSPSERGGRRTNYGYTF. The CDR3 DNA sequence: TGTGCCAGTAGCCCATCTGAGAGGGGGGGGCGTCGGACTAACTATGGCTACACCTTC.

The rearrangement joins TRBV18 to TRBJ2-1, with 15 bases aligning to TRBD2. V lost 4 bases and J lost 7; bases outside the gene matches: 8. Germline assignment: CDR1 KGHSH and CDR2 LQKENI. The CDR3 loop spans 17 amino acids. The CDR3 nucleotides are TGTGCCAGCTCACTTGGACTAGCGGGGGGGCAAAGGAATGAGCAGTTCTTC. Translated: CASSLGLAGGQRNEQFF.

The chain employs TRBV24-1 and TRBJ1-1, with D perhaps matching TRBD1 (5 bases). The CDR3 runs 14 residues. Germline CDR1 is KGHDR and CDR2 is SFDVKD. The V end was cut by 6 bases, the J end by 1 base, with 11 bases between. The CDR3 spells CATSYGGGNTEAFF. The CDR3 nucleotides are TGTGCCACCAGTTACGGGGGAGGGAACACTGAAGCTTTCTTT.

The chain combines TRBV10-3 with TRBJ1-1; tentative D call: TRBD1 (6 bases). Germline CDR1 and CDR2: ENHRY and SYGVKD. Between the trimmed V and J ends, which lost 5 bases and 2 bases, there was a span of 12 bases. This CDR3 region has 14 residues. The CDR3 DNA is TGTGCCATCAGTCCCCGACAGGATAACACTGAAGCTTTCTTT. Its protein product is CAISPRQDNTEAFF.

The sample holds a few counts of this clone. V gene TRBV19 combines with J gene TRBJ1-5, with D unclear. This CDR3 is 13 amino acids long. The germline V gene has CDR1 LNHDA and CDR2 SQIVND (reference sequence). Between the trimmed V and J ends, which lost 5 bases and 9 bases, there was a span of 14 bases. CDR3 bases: TGTGCCAGTAGTCCCCGGGAACGGGCGCCCCAGCATTTT. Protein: CASSPRERAPQHF.

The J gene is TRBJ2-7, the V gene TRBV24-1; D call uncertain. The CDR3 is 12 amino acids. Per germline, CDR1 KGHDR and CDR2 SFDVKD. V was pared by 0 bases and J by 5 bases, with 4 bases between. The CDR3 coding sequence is TGTGCCACCAGTGATTTGGAGAACGAGCAGTACTTC. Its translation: CATSDLENEQYF.

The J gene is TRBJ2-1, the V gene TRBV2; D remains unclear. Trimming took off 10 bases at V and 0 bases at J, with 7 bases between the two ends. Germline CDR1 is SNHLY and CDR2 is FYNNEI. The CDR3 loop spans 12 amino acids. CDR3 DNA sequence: TGTGCCACCCGGAGCTCCTACAATGAGCAGTTCTTC. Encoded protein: CATRSSYNEQFF. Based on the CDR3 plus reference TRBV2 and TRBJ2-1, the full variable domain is EPEVTQTPSHQVTQMGQEVILRCVPISNHLYFYWYRQILGQKVEFLVSFYNNEISEKSEIFDDQFSVERPDGSNFTLKIRSTKLEDSAMYFCATRSSYNEQFFGPGTRLTVL.

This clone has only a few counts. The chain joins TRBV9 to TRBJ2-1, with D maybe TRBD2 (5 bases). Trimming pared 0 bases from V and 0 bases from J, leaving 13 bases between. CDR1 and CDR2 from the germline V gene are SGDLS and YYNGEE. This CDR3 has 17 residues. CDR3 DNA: TGTGCCAGCAGCGTAGCCGGGGAAAGCAGCTCCTACAATGAGCAGTTCTTC. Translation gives CASSVAGESSSYNEQFF.

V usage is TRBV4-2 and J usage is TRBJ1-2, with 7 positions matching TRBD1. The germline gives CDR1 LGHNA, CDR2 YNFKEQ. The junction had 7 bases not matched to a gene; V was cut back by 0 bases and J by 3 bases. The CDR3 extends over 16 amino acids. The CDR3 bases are TGTGCCAGCAGCCAAGATCGAGGGGGCGAGGACTATGGCTACACCTTC. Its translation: CASSQDRGGEDYGYTF.

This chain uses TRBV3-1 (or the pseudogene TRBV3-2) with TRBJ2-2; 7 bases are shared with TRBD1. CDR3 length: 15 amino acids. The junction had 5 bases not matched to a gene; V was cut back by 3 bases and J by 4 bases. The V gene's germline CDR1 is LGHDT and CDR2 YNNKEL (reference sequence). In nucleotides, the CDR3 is TGTGCCAGCAGCCAGAGACAGGGATCCACCGGGGAGCTGTTTTTT. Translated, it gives CASSQRQGSTGELFF.

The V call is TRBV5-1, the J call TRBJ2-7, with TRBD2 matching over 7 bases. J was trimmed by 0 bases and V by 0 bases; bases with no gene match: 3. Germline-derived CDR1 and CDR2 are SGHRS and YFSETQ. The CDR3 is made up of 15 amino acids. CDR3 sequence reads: CASSLEAGSSYEQYF. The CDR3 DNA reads TGCGCCAGCAGCTTGGAAGCGGGGAGCTCCTACGAGCAGTACTTC.

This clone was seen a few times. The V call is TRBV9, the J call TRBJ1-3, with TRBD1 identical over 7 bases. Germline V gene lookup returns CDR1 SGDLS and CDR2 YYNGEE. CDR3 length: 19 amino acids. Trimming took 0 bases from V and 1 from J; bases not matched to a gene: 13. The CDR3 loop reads CASSVDTGDFSASGNTIYF. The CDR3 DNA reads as TGTGCCAGCAGCGTAGACACAGGGGACTTCTCGGCATCTGGAAACACCATATATTTT.